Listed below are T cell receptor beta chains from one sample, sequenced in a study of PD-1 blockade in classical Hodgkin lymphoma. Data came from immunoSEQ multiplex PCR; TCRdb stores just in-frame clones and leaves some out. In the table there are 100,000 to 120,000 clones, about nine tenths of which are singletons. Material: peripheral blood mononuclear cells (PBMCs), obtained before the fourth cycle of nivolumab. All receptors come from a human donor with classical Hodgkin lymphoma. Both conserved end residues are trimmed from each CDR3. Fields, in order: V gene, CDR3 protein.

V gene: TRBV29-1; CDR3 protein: SVRGTGLYEQY
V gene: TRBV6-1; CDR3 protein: ASSEGGGGYEQY
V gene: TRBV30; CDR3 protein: AWSQGGGDKDGYT
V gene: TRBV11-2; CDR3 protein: ASSETREPSFSYGYT
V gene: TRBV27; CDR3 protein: ASSFRDRPTYEQY
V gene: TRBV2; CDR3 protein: ASTREGALGNTIY
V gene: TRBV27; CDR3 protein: ASSLGRPSYNQPQH
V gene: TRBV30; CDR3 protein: AWSRLGQGGPLHQPQH
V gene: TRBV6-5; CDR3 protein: ASSWASGGTQY
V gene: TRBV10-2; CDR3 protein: ASMPGQGYEQY
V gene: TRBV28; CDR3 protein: ASSLGGTGGIYEQY
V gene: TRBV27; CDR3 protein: ASSSGQVANTEAF
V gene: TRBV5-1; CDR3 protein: ASSLTGVSGNTIY
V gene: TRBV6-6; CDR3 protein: ASSLLAGGYNEQF
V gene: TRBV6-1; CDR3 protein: ASSATDTFTFNNEQF
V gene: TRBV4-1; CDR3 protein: ASSQPVGTTEAF
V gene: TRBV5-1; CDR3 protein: ASSSTGLSGANVLT
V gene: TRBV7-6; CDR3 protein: ASSLASRGEQF
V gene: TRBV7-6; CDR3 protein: ASSLGSESQY
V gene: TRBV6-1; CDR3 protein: ASLGTGQNYGYT
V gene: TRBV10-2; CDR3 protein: ASSEPRGRTNEKLF
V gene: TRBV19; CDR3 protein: ATQELAEGYNEQF
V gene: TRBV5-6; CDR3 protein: ASSLVGWQGRDYGYT
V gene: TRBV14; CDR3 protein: ASSQGGSMAESIPVYEQY
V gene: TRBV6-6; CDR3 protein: ASSTGQLSNQPQH
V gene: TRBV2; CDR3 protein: ASTEGVLNQPQH
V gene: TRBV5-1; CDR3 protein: ASSPTGTSGYNEQF
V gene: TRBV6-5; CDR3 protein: ASKGGTDTQY
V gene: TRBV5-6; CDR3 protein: ASSLDRGLYGYT
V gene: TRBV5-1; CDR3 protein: ASSPRTGSTEAF
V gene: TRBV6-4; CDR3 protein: ASSDETSGRSRMGEQF
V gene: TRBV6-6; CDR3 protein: ASSSTTTGYEQY
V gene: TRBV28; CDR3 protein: ASIARAPGTQY
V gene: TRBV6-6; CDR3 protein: ASSYSRGSSDTQY
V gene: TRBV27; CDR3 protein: AGRRRIYNEQF
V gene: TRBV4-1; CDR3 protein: ASTLTGGGQSEQY
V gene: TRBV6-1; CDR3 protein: ASSEDAGANTEAF
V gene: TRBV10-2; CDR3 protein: ASSEKRAQVGELF
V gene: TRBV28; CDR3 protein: ASSLLGSYNEQF
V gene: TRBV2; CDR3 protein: ASRRTSGGNTGELF
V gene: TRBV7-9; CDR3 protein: ASSYLREEQF
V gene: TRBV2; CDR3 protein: ASSANRAPANGIQY
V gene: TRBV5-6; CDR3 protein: ASSRLSSDQPQH
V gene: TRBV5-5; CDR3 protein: ASSLTVLNTEAF
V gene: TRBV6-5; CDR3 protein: ASSDKIAGELF
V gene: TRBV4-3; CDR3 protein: ASSQDVATNYGYT
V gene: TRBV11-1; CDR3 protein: ASSPPGQTDGYT
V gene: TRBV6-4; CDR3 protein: ASSAGASYNEQF
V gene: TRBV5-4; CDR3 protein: ASSLGPMNTGELF